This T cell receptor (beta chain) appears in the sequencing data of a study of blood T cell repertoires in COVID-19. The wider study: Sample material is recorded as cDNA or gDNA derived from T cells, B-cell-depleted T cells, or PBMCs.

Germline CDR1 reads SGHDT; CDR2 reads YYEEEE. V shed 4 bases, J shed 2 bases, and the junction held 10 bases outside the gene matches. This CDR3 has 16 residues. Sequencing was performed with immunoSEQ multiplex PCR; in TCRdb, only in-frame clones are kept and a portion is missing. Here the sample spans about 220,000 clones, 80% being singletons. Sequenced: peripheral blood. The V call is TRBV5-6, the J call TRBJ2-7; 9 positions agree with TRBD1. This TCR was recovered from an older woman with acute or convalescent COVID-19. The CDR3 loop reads CASSQTAGTGTYEQYF. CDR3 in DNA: TGTGCCAGCAGCCAAACCGCCGGGACAGGGACCTACGAGCAGTACTTC.